The clone carrying this T cell receptor beta chain has at least ten counts. Its antigen remains unknown. The data belong to a study of T cells in Graves' hyperthyroidism and ophthalmopathy. Overall study findings and caveats: Among clonotypes expanded in thyroid above 0.001, most were also found in blood. Stable hyperthyroidism was told apart from ophthalmopathy by a model built on 13 V-J features.

The PBMCs studied were ones that came from approximately 9.9 ml fresh peripheral blood. Germline CDR1 SNHLY, CDR2 FYNNEI. V was trimmed by 6 bases and J by 0 bases, leaving 9 bases between them. The CDR3 loop spans 14 amino acids. It was RNA transcripts that yielded the amplified TCR beta CDR3 regions. Using the HTBI primer set, a first-round RT-PCR was run on the TCR CDR3. TCRdb analysed the multiplex PCR reads with MiXCR anew, one entry per CDR3 protein. Of over 450,000 distinct CDR3 sequences in the sample, about 15% were seen once. This chain connects TRBV2 to TRBJ1-5; D not certain. The sequencing sample was made of blood. The receptor's source is a woman between 18 and 30 years old with Graves' ophthalmopathy. The CDR3 DNA reads TGTGCCAGCAGGAACACGGCTAGCAATCAGCCCCAGCATTTT. Translating it yields CASRNTASNQPQHF. Based on the CDR3 plus reference TRBV2 and TRBJ1-5, the full variable domain is EPEVTQTPSHQVTQMGQEVILRCVPISNHLYFYWYRQILGQKVEFLVSFYNNEISEKSEIFDDQFSVERPDGSNFTLKIRSTKLEDSAMYFCASRNTASNQPQHFGDGTRLSIL.